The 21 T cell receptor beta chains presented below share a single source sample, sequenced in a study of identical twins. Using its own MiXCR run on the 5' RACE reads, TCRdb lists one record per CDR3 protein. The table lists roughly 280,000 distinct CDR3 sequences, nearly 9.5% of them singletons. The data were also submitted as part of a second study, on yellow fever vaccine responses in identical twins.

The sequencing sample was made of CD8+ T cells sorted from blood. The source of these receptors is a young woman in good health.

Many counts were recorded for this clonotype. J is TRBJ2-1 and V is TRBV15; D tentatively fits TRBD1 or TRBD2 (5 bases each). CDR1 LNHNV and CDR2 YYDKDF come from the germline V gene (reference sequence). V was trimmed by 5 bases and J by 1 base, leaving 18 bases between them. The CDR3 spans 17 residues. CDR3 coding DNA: TGTGCCACCAGCGATGAACTTTGGGGGAAGTCCTACAATGAGCAGTTCTTC. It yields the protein CATSDELWGKSYNEQFF. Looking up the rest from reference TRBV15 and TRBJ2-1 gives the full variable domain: DAMVIQNPRYQVTQFGKPVTLSCSQTLNHNVMYWYQQKSSQAPKLLFHYYDKDFNNEADTPDNFQSRRPNTSFCFLDIRSPGLGDTAMYLCATSDELWGKSYNEQFFGPGTRLTVL.

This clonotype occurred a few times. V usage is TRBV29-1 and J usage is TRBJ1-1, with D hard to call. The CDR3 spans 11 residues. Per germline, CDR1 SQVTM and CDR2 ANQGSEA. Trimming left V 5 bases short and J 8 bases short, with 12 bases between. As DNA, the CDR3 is TGCAGCGTTCTTGTGCCTCCCGAAGCTTTCTTT. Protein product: CSVLVPPEAFF.

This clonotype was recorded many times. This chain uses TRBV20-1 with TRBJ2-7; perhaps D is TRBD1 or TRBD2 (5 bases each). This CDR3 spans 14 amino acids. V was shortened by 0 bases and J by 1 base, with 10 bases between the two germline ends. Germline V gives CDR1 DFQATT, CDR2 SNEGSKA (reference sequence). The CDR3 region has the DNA TGCAGTGCTAGAGAGGACTGGACATCCTACGAGCAGTACTTC. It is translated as CSAREDWTSYEQYF.

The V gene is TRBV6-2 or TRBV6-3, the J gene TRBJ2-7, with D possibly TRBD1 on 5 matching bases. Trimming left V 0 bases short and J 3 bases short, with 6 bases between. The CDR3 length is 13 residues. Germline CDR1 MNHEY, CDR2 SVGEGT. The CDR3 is CASSYSGHYEQYF. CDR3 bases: TGTGCCAGCAGTTACTCGGGGCACTACGAGCAGTACTTC.

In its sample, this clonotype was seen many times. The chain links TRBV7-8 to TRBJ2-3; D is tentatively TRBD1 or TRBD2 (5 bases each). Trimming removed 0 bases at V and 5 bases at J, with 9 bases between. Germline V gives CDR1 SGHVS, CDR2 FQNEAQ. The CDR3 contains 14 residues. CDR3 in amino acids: CASSLAGEKDTQYF. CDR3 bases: TGTGCCAGCAGCTTAGCGGGGGAGAAAGATACGCAGTATTTT.

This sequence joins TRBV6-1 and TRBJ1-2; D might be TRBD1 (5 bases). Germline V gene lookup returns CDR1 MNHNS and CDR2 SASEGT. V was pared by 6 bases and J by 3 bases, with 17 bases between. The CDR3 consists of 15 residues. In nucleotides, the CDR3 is TGTGCCAGCAGGAATCCGGACGGGACTTACTATGGCTACACCTTC. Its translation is CASRNPDGTYYGYTF.

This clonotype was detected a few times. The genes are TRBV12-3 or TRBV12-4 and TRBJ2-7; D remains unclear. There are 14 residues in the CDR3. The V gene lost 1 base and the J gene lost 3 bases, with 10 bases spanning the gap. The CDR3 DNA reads TGTGCCAGCAGTTTAGGGCTCCTTTTCTACGAGCAGTACTTC. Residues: CASSLGLLFYEQYF.

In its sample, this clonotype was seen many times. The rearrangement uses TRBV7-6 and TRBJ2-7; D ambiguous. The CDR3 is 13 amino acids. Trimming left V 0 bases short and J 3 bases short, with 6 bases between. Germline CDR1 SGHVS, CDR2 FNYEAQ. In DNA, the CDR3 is TGTGCCAGCAGCTTAGCCCAGAACTACGAGCAGTACTTC. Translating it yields CASSLAQNYEQYF.

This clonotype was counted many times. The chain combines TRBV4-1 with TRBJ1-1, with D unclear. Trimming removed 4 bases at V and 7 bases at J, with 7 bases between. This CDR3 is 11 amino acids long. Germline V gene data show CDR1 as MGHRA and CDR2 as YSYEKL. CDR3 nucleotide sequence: TGCGCCAGCAGCCTCGGGAGTGAAGCTTTCTTT. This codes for CASSLGSEAFF.

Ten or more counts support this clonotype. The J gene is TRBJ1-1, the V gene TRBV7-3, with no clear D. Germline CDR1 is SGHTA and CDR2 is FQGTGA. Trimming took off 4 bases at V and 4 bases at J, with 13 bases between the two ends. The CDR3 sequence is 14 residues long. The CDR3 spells CASSSDGLGTEAFF. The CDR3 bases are TGTGCCAGCAGCTCCGACGGCCTGGGCACTGAAGCTTTCTTT.

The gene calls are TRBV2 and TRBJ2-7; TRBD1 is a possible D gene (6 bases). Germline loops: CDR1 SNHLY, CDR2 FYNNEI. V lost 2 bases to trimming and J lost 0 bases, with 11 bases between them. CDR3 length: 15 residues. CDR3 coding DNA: TGTGCCAGCAGTGAAAGACGGGACACCTCCTACGAGCAGTACTTC. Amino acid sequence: CASSERRDTSYEQYF.

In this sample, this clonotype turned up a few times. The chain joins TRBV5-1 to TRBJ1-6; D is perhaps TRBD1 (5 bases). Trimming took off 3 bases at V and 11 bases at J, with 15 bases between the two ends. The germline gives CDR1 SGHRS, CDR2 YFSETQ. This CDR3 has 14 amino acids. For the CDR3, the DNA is TGCGCCAGCAGCTCCTCGGGGGGAGGACCACCCCTCCACTTT. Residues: CASSSSGGGPPLHF. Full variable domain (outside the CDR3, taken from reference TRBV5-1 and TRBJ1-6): KAGVTQTPRYLIKTRGQQVTLSCSPISGHRSVSWYQQTPGQGLQFLFEYFSETQRNKGNFPGRFSGRQFSNSRSEMNVSTLELGDSALYLCASSSSGGGPPLHFGNGTRLTVT.

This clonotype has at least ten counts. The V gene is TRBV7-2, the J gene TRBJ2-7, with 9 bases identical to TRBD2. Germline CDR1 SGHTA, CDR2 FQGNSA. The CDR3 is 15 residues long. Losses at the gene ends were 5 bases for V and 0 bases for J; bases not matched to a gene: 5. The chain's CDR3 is CASSRLAESSYEQYF. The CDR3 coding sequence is TGTGCCAGCAGCAGACTAGCGGAGAGCTCCTACGAGCAGTACTTC.

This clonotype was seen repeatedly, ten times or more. The CDR3 DNA sequence: TGCAGCGTTGAAGGGTCGGCAGTTAACACCGGGGAGCTGTTTTTT. Translation gives CSVEGSAVNTGELFF. This chain connects TRBV29-1 to TRBJ2-2; D unclear. Trimming shortened V by 1 base and J by 2 bases, and 11 bases separated the two germline ends. CDR1 and CDR2 (germline): SQVTM, ANQGSEA. This CDR3 region has 15 residues.

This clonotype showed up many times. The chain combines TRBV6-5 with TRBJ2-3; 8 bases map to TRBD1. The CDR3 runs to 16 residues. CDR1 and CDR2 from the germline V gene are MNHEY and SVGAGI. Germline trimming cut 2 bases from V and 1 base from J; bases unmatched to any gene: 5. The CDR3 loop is CASSYIRGPRTDTQYF. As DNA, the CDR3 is TGTGCCAGCAGTTACATCAGGGGGCCCCGCACAGATACGCAGTATTTT.

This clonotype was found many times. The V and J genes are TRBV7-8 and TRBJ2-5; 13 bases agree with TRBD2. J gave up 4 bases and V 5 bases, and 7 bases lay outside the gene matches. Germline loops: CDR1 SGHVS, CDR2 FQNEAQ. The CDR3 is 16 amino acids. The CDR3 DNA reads TGTGCCAGCAGCCCCGGACTAGCGGGGGCGGGAGAGACCCAGTACTTC. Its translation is CASSPGLAGAGETQYF.

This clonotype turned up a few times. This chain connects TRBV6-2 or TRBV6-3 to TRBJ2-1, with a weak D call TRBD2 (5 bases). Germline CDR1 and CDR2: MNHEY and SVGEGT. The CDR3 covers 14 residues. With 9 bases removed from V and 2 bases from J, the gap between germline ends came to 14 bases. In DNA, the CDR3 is TGTGCCAGTTTGGGAGTCCCCACCTACAATGAGCAGTTCTTC. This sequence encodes CASLGVPTYNEQFF.

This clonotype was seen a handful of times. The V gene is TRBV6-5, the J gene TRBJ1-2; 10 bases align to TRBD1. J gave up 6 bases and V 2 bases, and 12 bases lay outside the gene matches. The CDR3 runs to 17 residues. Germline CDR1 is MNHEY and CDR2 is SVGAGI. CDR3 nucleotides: TGTGCCAGCAGTTACACCGGGACAGGGGTCGGGGTTAATGGCTACACCTTC. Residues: CASSYTGTGVGVNGYTF.

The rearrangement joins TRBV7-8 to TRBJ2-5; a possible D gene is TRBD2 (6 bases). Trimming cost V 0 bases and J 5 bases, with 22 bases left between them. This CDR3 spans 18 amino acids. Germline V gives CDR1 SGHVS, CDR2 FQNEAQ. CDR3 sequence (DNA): TGTGCCAGCAGCTTAGCGTTTGGGGGGATGACGGGGAGGGAGACCCAGTACTTC. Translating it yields CASSLAFGGMTGRETQYF.

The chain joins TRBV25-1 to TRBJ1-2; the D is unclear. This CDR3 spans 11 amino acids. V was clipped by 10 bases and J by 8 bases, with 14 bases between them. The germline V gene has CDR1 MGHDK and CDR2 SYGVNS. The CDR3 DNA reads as TGTGCCACCAAGTGGGCTGGGGGCTACACCTTC. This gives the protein CATKWAGGYTF.

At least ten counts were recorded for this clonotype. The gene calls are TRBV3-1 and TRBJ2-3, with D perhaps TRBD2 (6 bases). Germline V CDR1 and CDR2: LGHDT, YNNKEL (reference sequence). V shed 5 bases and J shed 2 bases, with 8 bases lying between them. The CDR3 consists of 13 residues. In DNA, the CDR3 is TGTGCCAGCAGCGGAGGGAACACAGATACGCAGTATTTT. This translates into CASSGGNTDTQYF.